This paragraph covers one TCR beta chain sequence. Its specificity is unknown. Here immunoSEQ multiplex PCR was the method, and the copy in TCRdb shows in-frame clones only, minus some. In the table there are 5,800 or so clones, roughly two thirds of which are singletons. V shed 5 bases, J shed 3 bases, and the junction held 8 bases outside the gene matches. The CDR3 length is 15 residues. CDR1 and CDR2 (germline): MDHEN, SYDVKM. The data originate from a study of high-grade serous ovarian cancer treatment subgroups. Study results and limitations: Repertoire analysis covered CDR3 alone, not CDR1 or CDR2.

Tumor samples were obtained before definitive surgery or chemotherapy. The gene calls are TRBV28 and TRBJ1-2, with 8 positions matching TRBD1. Sequencing input: tumor tissue. This TCR was sampled from a human donor with high-grade serous ovarian cancer. The CDR3 loop is CASSLMRTGHYGYTF. The CDR3 DNA reads TGTGCCAGCAGTCTAATGAGGACAGGGCACTATGGCTACACCTTC.